The 12 T cell receptor beta chains below were found in one sample sequenced in a study of blood T cells in healthy people across ages. A J-beta primer mix and a sample-barcoded 5' primer were used in a second PCR of roughly 6 to 11 cycles. TCRdb redid the calling of the 5' RACE reads with MiXCR, one entry per CDR3 protein. The sample has under 1,100,000 distinct CDR3 sequences; approximately 26% are singletons. Another study also made use of these data, one on T cells of mothers and their children.

Sequenced sample: blood. All receptors come from a girl aged 2-9 years in good health.

Only a few counts were recorded for this clonotype. This chain links TRBV28 with TRBJ1-4; TRBD1 is a possible D gene (6 bases). Trimming took 3 bases from V and 8 from J, leaving 16 bases between them. The CDR3 sequence is 15 residues long. The germline CDR1 and CDR2 sequences are MDHEN and SYDVKM. The CDR3 loop is CASSFFSGVSEKLFF. CDR3 in DNA: TGTGCCAGCAGTTTCTTTTCAGGGGTCTCGGAAAAACTGTTTTTT.

In its sample, this clonotype was seen a few times. The chain uses TRBV14 and TRBJ1-1, with no clear D. Deletions cut 4 bases from V and 5 bases from J, with 11 bases between. Germline CDR1 and CDR2: SGHDN and FVKESK. The CDR3 totals 13 residues. This chain's CDR3 is CASSPSVWTEAFF. CDR3 in DNA: TGTGCCAGCAGCCCGTCAGTCTGGACTGAAGCTTTCTTT.

This clonotype was seen a handful of times. This chain links TRBV7-2 with TRBJ2-5, with D hard to call. Germline V gene lookup returns CDR1 SGHTA and CDR2 FQGNSA. This CDR3 spans 15 amino acids. V lost 3 bases and J 6 bases, leaving 17 bases between the germline ends. The chain's CDR3 is CASSFGPRPGQTQYF. In DNA form, the CDR3 reads TGTGCCAGCAGCTTCGGACCCCGCCCGGGTCAGACCCAGTACTTC. The full variable domain, rest sourced from reference TRBV7-2 and TRBJ2-5, is GAGVSQSPSNKVTEKGKDVELRCDPISGHTALYWYRQSLGQGLEFLIYFQGNSAPDKSGLPSDRFSAERTGGSVSTLTIQRTQQEDSAVYLCASSFGPRPGQTQYFGPGTRLLVL.

This clonotype appeared a few times. The chain couples TRBV12-3 or TRBV12-4 to TRBJ2-2; D unresolved. The CDR3 contains 14 residues. Trimming removed 7 bases from V and 2 bases from J, with 11 bases in between. CDR3 residues: CASIEGPNTGELFF. As DNA, the CDR3 is TGTGCCAGCATTGAAGGGCCTAACACCGGGGAGCTGTTTTTT.

This chain uses TRBV20-1 with TRBJ2-3, with TRBD2 matching over 8 bases. Germline lookup yields CDR1 DFQATT and CDR2 SNEGSKA (reference sequence). CDR3 length: 19 amino acids. Trimming took 1 base from V and 4 from J; bases not matched to a gene: 19. Here the CDR3 reads CSARVWAGLRAGEADTQYF. The CDR3 nucleotides read TGCAGTGCTAGAGTCTGGGCTGGATTGAGAGCGGGAGAGGCAGATACGCAGTATTTT.

V is TRBV3-1 and J is TRBJ2-5, with TRBD2 matching 13 bases. Per germline, CDR1 LGHDT and CDR2 YNNKEL (reference sequence). The J segment lost 4 bases and the V segment lost 3 bases, leaving 11 bases of the junction unmatched. The CDR3 loop spans 18 amino acids. The CDR3 here is CASSHSRLAGGSGETQYF. CDR3 nucleotides: TGTGCCAGCAGCCACAGCCGACTAGCGGGAGGAAGCGGAGAGACCCAGTACTTC.

The rearrangement uses TRBV5-1 and TRBJ2-5; 12 bases line up with TRBD2. CDR3 size: 16 residues. The germline V gene has CDR1 SGHRS and CDR2 YFSETQ. The ends lost 3 bases at V and 1 base at J; junction bases unmatched: 4. The CDR3 bases are TGCGCCAGCAGCTCCGGACTAGCGGGGATCCAAGAGACCCAGTACTTC. Protein product: CASSSGLAGIQETQYF. The full variable domain, completed using reference TRBV5-1 and TRBJ2-5, is KAGVTQTPRYLIKTRGQQVTLSCSPISGHRSVSWYQQTPGQGLQFLFEYFSETQRNKGNFPGRFSGRQFSNSRSEMNVSTLELGDSALYLCASSSGLAGIQETQYFGPGTRLLVL.

This clonotype was found a few times. This chain links TRBV24-1 with TRBJ2-1; D is unresolved. The germline V gene encodes CDR1 KGHDR and CDR2 SFDVKD. This CDR3 spans 13 amino acids. Trimming shortened V by 4 bases and J by 1 base, and 4 bases separated the two germline ends. CDR3 in amino acids: CATSETSYNEQFF. Written as DNA, the CDR3 is TGTGCCACCAGTGAAACTTCCTACAATGAGCAGTTCTTC.

This chain links TRBV28 with TRBJ2-7, with 8 bases aligning to TRBD2. Germline lookup yields CDR1 MDHEN and CDR2 SYDVKM. Trimming at V came to 7 bases and at J to 0 bases, leaving 17 bases not matched to a gene. CDR3 length: 18 amino acids. The CDR3 region has the DNA TGTGCCAGCACCACCAGAATACCAAGGACTAGCATCTCCTACGAGCAGTACTTC. This encodes CASTTRIPRTSISYEQYF.

In its sample, this clonotype was seen a few times. The gene calls are TRBV11-2 and TRBJ2-3; D gene unclear. This CDR3 contains 15 residues. The V end was cut by 1 base, the J end by 1 base, with 9 bases between. The germline CDR1 and CDR2 sequences are SGHAT and FQNNGV. CDR3 sequence: CASSLVGAGTDTQYF. The DNA for the CDR3 is TGTGCCAGCAGCTTAGTTGGCGCGGGCACAGATACGCAGTATTTT.

The V call is TRBV6-2 or TRBV6-3, the J call TRBJ2-3, with 7 bases fitting TRBD1. The trim removed 5 bases at V and 5 bases at J, leaving 7 bases unmatched. Germline CDR1 and CDR2: MNHEY and SVGEGT. This CDR3 is built from 14 residues. Here the CDR3 reads CASSTRQGIDTQYF. In DNA, the CDR3 is TGTGCCAGCAGTACAAGACAGGGAATAGATACGCAGTATTTT.

As DNA, the CDR3 is TGTGCCACATCAGGGGGCTATGAGACCCAGTACTTC. As protein: CATSGGYETQYF. This chain connects TRBV28 to TRBJ2-5; 8 bases fit TRBD1. This CDR3 contains 12 residues. V shed 10 bases, J shed 5 bases, and the junction held 6 bases outside the gene matches. CDR1 is MDHEN and CDR2 is SYDVKM in the germline V gene.